Shown below are 9 T cell receptor beta chains from a single sample sequenced in a study of blood T cell repertoires in COVID-19. Some clones are missing from TCRdb's copy, which holds only in-frame ones; the method was immunoSEQ multiplex PCR. This table has about 150,000 clones, over 70% appearing once. The material sequenced was peripheral blood. Receptor source: a man in his forties or fifties with active or convalescent COVID-19.

The V gene is TRBV7-2, the J gene TRBJ1-1; D possibly corresponds to TRBD1 (5 bases). The CDR3 contains 15 residues. V gave up 3 bases and J gave up 4 bases, with 15 bases separating them. Germline V CDR1 and CDR2: SGHTA, FQGNSA. CDR3 coding DNA: TGTGCCAGCAGCTTTGGGGTCCAGGGAAGCACTGAAGCTTTCTTT. The encoded protein is CASSFGVQGSTEAFF.

The CDR3, as DNA: TGTGCCAGCAGCTCACATGTCGCTTCCTACAATGAGCAGTTCTTC. Its protein product is CASSSHVASYNEQFF. V gene TRBV7-3 combines with J gene TRBJ2-1; no definite D call. CDR3 size: 15 residues. CDR1 SGHTA and CDR2 FQGTGA come from the germline V gene. V lost 4 bases to trimming and J lost 1 base, with 11 bases between them.

The genes are TRBV10-3 and TRBJ2-7; 8 bases are shared with TRBD2. Germline V CDR1 and CDR2: ENHRY, SYGVKD. This CDR3 is 14 amino acids long. The J segment lost 4 bases and the V segment lost 6 bases, leaving 8 bases of the junction unmatched. The CDR3 DNA follows: TGTGCCATCAGCCTCGGGACTAGACAATACGAGCAGTACTTC. Its protein product is CAISLGTRQYEQYF.

The gene calls are TRBV4-2 and TRBJ1-1; possibly TRBD1 for D (5 bases). This CDR3 is 13 amino acids long. In germline, CDR1 is LGHNA, CDR2 YNFKEQ. Between the trimmed V and J ends, which lost 0 bases and 11 bases, there was a span of 13 bases. For the CDR3, the DNA is TGTGCCAGCAGCCAAGAATACACGCCAGGGGCTTTCTTT. Translation gives CASSQEYTPGAFF.

This clone was counted only a few times. V and J are TRBV27 and TRBJ2-1; possibly TRBD2 for D (5 bases). V lost 7 bases and J lost 9, with 19 bases in between. The length of the CDR3 is 14 residues. The germline gives CDR1 MNHEY, CDR2 SMNVEV (reference sequence). The CDR3 nucleotides are TGTGCCAGCAATCGGAGGTCGGCTATCGGTGAGCAGTTCTTC. Its protein product is CASNRRSAIGEQFF.

The V call is TRBV15, the J call TRBJ2-3; 10 bases line up with TRBD2. This CDR3 contains 19 residues. After removal of 0 bases from V and 2 bases from J, the junction contained 11 bases not matched to a gene. Germline V lookup: CDR1 LNHNV, CDR2 YYDKDF (reference sequence). The CDR3 region is CATSRDVLRTSGTTDTQYF. In nucleotides, the CDR3 is TGTGCCACCAGCAGAGATGTATTGCGGACTAGCGGCACCACAGATACGCAGTATTTT.

This chain links TRBV7-8 with TRBJ1-1; D is unclear. From germline, CDR1 is SGHVS and CDR2 FQNEAQ. The CDR3 consists of 17 residues. With 4 bases removed from V and 4 bases from J, the gap between germline ends came to 22 bases. CDR3 loop: CASSYLGGFPGGTEAFF. CDR3 DNA: TGTGCCAGCAGCTACCTCGGAGGTTTCCCTGGAGGCACTGAAGCTTTCTTT.

The rearrangement links TRBV6-4 to TRBJ2-1, with 11 bases lining up with TRBD2. Germline loops: CDR1 MRHNA, CDR2 SNTAGT. This CDR3 is 16 amino acids long. V lost 4 bases and J lost 5; bases outside the gene matches: 7. The DNA for the CDR3 is TGTGCCAGCAGTGCACTAGCGGGAGTACGGAACAATGAGCAGTTCTTC. This gives the protein CASSALAGVRNNEQFF.

The chain employs TRBV27 and TRBJ2-5; no clear D. V was shortened by 5 bases and J by 7 bases, with 11 bases between the two germline ends. The CDR3 has 12 amino acids. Per germline, CDR1 MNHEY and CDR2 SMNVEV (reference sequence). In DNA, the CDR3 is TGTGCCAGCAGTCTCGCCTCGGGGACCCAGTACTTC. Translation: CASSLASGTQYF.